These 8 T cell receptor beta chains share one sample of origin, sequenced in a study of shared clonotypes between healthy human individuals. Sequencing was performed with immunoSEQ multiplex PCR; in TCRdb, only in-frame clones are kept and a portion is missing. The sample has over 2 million clones, 95% seen once; the top ten hold more than 0.1%. Sequenced: naive CD4+ T cells sorted from blood. Subset specified: CD45RA+ positively selected. These receptor sequences come from a man in his late teens or twenties in good health.

This clone appeared a single time. This chain joins TRBV10-3 and TRBJ2-5; 11 nucleotides align to TRBD2. Germline CDR1 is ENHRY and CDR2 is SYGVKD. Trimming cost V 4 bases and J 2 bases; bases outside gene matches: 6. There are 16 residues in the CDR3. The CDR3 nucleotides are TGTGCCATCAGTGTAGGGCTAGCGGGAGGACAAGAGACCCAGTACTTC. Amino acid sequence: CAISVGLAGGQETQYF.

Written as DNA, the CDR3 is TGTGCCAGCAGCCCCGGACTTTACCAAGAGACCCAGTACTTC. Protein sequence: CASSPGLYQETQYF. The V gene is TRBV5-4, the J gene TRBJ2-5; tentative D call: TRBD2 (5 bases). Germline V gives CDR1 SGHNT, CDR2 YYREEE (reference sequence). Trimming removed 4 bases from V and 0 bases from J, with 10 bases in between. This CDR3 region has 14 residues.

J is TRBJ2-5 and V is TRBV10-3, with D perhaps TRBD2 (6 bases). Germline CDR1 reads ENHRY; CDR2 reads SYGVKD. The CDR3 sequence is 14 residues long. V was trimmed by 1 base and J by 5 bases, leaving 11 bases between them. As DNA, the CDR3 is TGTGCCATCAGTGAGTGGGGCGGGGTGGAGACCCAGTACTTC. Translation: CAISEWGGVETQYF.

The chain joins TRBV5-8 to TRBJ2-7; D gene unclear. The CDR3 is 11 residues long. Trimming left V 4 bases short and J 12 bases short, with 14 bases between. The V gene's germline CDR1 is SGHTS and CDR2 YDEGEE. The CDR3 loop is CASSPHTPMYF. The CDR3 bases are TGTGCCAGCAGCCCCCATACCCCAATGTACTTC.

The chain employs TRBV30 and TRBJ2-3; tentatively, D is TRBD1 or TRBD2 (5 bases each). The CDR3 spans 14 residues. The germline V gene encodes CDR1 GTSNPN and CDR2 SVGIG (reference sequence). Trimming removed 4 bases from V and 0 bases from J, with 11 bases in between. CDR3 residues: CAWNRQRSTDTQYF. For the CDR3, the DNA is TGTGCCTGGAATCGACAGCGGAGCACAGATACGCAGTATTTT. The whole variable domain, filled in from reference TRBV30 and TRBJ2-3, reads SQTIHQWPATLVQPVGSPLSLECTVEGTSNPNLYWYRQAAGRGLQLLFYSVGIGQISSEVPQNLSASRPQDRQFILSSKKLLLSDSGFYLCAWNRQRSTDTQYFGPGTRLTVL.

This clone was counted only a few times. The rearrangement uses TRBV10-3 and TRBJ2-2; the D gene is possibly TRBD1 (6 bases). Looked up from germline, CDR1 is ENHRY and CDR2 is SYGVKD. This CDR3 region has 13 residues. V lost 5 bases to trimming and J lost 4 bases, with 8 bases between them. The CDR3: CAISLDSTGELFF. The CDR3 DNA reads as TGTGCCATCAGTTTGGACAGCACCGGGGAGCTGTTTTTT.

This clone was recorded a few times. The chain carries TRBV2 and TRBJ1-5, with 9 bases lining up with TRBD1. Germline CDR1 and CDR2: SNHLY and FYNNEI. The ends lost 4 bases at V and 6 bases at J; junction bases unmatched: 7. CDR3 length equals 15 residues. This chain's CDR3 is CASSAGTGKGQPQHF. CDR3 coding DNA: TGTGCCAGCAGTGCCGGGACAGGGAAAGGTCAGCCCCAGCATTTT.

The chain employs TRBV19 and TRBJ1-6, with TRBD1 as a possible D gene (6 bases). CDR3 length: 15 amino acids. Germline CDR1 is LNHDA and CDR2 is SQIVND (reference sequence). Trimming pared 8 bases from V and 0 bases from J, leaving 11 bases between. In DNA form, the CDR3 reads TGTGCCAGTCGGCAGGGGCCCTCCTATAATTCACCCCTCCACTTT. Its translation is CASRQGPSYNSPLHF.